This T cell receptor (beta chain) was profiled in a study of blood T cell repertoires in COVID-19. This CDR3 is built from 15 residues. CDR1 and CDR2 (germline): LNHDA, SQIVND (reference sequence). Germline trimming cut 7 bases from V and 8 bases from J; bases unmatched to any gene: 15. TCRdb keeps only in-frame clones here, not all; method: immunoSEQ multiplex PCR. The profile shows a few hundred thousand clones, about 85% of them singletons. Sequenced sample: peripheral blood. This sequence originates from a human donor with COVID-19, enrolled during active disease. The donor label of this sample is uncertain. This chain links TRBV19 with TRBJ2-3; 7 bases match TRBD2. In DNA form, the CDR3 reads TGTGCCAGTACCCCGTCTTGGGGGGGAGGGAGTACGCAGTATTTT. Translation gives CASTPSWGGGSTQYF.